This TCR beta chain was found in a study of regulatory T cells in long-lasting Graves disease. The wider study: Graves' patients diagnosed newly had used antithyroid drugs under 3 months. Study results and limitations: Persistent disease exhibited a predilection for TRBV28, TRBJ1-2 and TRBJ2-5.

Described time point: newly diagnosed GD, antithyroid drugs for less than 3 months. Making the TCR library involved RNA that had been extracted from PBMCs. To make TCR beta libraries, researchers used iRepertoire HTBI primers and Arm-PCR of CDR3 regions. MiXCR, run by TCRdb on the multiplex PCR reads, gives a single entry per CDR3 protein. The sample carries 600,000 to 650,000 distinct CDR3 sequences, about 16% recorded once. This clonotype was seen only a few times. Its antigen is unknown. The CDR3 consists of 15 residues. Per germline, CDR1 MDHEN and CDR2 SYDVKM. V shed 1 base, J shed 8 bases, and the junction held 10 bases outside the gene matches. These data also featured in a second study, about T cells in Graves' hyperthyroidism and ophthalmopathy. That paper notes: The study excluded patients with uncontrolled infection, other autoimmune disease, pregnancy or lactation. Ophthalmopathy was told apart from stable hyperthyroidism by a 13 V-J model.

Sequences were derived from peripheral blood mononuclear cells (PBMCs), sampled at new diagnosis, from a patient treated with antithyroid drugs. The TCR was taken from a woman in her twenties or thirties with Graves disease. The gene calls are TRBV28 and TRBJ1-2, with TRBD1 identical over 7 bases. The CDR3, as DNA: TGTGCCAGCAGTTTATATCCAGGGGGAAGTTTGGGCTACACCTTC. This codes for CASSLYPGGSLGYTF.